This passage covers 2 T cell receptor beta chains from one sample sequenced in a study of cytomegalovirus exposure and HLA in healthy donors. PCR employed 60 Vbeta and 13 Jbeta primers. Sequencing used immunoSEQ multiplex PCR; TCRdb keeps in-frame clones, though not all of them. The table records more than 90,000 clones, more than 80% of them present only once. The sequenced sample consisted of PBMCs. The receptors originated from a man aged 25-45 years in good health and CMV-seronegative.

This sequence joins TRBV15 and TRBJ2-7, with 8 bases identical to TRBD2. CDR1 and CDR2 (germline): LNHNV, YYDKDF (reference sequence). V gave up 5 bases and J gave up 3 bases; unmatched junction bases: 9. The CDR3 consists of 15 residues. This CDR3 is CATSPPGGAGYEQYF. In DNA form, the CDR3 reads TGTGCCACCAGCCCCCCCGGGGGGGCTGGCTACGAGCAGTACTTC.

Note on this clone: The same CDR3 also results from other DNA sequences found in this sample. The chain uses TRBV7-8 and TRBJ2-2; possibly TRBD2 for D (7 bases). Germline CDR1 SGHVS, CDR2 FQNEAQ. The V gene lost 5 bases and the J gene lost 0 bases, with 13 bases spanning the gap. The CDR3 contains 16 residues. The CDR3 region has the DNA TGTGCCAGCAGCCTTAGAGGGGGGGCGAACACCGGGGAGCTGTTTTTT. This gives the protein CASSLRGGANTGELFF.